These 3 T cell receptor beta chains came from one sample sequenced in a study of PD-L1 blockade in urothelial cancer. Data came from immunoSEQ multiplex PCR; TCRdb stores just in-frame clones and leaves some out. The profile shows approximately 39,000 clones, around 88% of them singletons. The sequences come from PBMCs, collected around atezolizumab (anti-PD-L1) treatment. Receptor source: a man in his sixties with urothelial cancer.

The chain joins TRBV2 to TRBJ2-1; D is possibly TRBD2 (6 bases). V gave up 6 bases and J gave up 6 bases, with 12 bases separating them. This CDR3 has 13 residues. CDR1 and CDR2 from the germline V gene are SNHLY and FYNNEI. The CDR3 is CASRAGTGNEQFF. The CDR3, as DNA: TGTGCCAGCAGGGCGGGGACGGGCAATGAGCAGTTCTTC.

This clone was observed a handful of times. The CDR3 DNA is TGTGCCATCAGAGGGGAGGCTAATTCACCCCTCCACTTT. Residues: CAIRGEANSPLHF. V and J are TRBV10-3 and TRBJ1-6; the D gene is possibly TRBD1 (5 bases). Germline V CDR1 and CDR2: ENHRY, SYGVKD. CDR3 length: 13 amino acids. Between the trimmed V and J ends, which lost 6 bases and 6 bases, there was a span of 9 bases.

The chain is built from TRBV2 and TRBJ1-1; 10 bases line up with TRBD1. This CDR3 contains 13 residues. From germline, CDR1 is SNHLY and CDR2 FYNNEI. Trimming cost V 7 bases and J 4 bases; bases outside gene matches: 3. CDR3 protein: CASTRTGGTEAFF. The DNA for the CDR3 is TGTGCCAGCACCAGGACAGGGGGCACTGAAGCTTTCTTT.